The source of this T cell receptor beta chain is a study of T cells after yellow fever vaccination (dated by TCRdb to the late 2010s). For the study in its entirety: The SMART-Seq v4 Ultra Low Input RNA kit was used to prepare libraries from fractions with low cell numbers. Blood was drawn at multiple timepoints before and after primary and secondary immunization, with bulk PBMC replicates and cell subsets isolated. The cohort comprised two healthy male donors, one aged 18 to 29 and one aged 30 to 39 years. Bulk TCR alpha and beta repertoires were sequenced longitudinally to track T-cell clones before and after primary and booster YFV17D yellow fever vaccination.

The treatment or condition label of this sample denotes: live attenuated yellow fever vaccine strain. A standard Ficoll-Paque protocol was used to isolate PBMCs from peripheral blood. Dynabeads CD4 and CD8 positive selection kits were used to isolate the CD4 and CD8 T-cell fractions. TriZol was used to extract RNA from bulk PBMCs, CD4 and CD8 fractions, and dextramer-positive and dextramer-negative fractions. Trimming costs V 8 bases and J 0 bases, and their ends lie 10 bases apart. According to the germline V gene, CDR1 reads LGHNA and CDR2 reads YSLEER. The cysteine opens and the phenylalanine closes a CDR3 of 13 amino acids. This entry keeps only the CDR3 DNA: 39 bases, framed from base 1. Sequencing relied on an Illumina NovaSeq 6000. Synthesis of TCR cDNA relied on 5'RACE template switching, a step that introduced a universal primer site along with unique molecular identifiers. cDNA synthesis was primed from both the TCR alpha and TCR beta constant segments. Library amplification used two PCR steps, and the second PCR step added sample barcodes and sequencing adapters. Sequencing of the libraries was done on either Illumina HiSeq 2500 (2x100 bp) or NovaSeq (2x150 bp). Processing in the source paper ran as follows. Demultiplexing of reads and collapsing into UMI consensus sequences were performed with MIGEC, and V(D)J alignment was carried out with MiXCR. Vaccine-responding clonotypes were identified with edgeR using replicate PBMC samples, with FDR below 0.01 and a log2 fold change above 5 up to day 15 being required. Bulk clonotypes were assigned CD4 or CD8 identity according to which sequenced CD4 or CD8 repertoire held them at higher abundance. TCRdb ran its own pipeline on the public reads, namely fastp trimming at Q25 and MiXCR clone calling, and kept in-frame beta chains. CDR3 protein sequences are deduplicated, and each keeps its most common genes and DNA. It is TCRdb's table, rather than the study itself, that gives the V and J calls and clone size. In all, the sample holds around 320,000 distinct CDR3 sequences, and 8.7% of those were seen once. 3% to 4% of the sample lies in the top ten.

This clonotype was observed a few times. Its antigen is currently not known. No qualities accompany the bases; no much larger clone lies one base away. On the study overall, not on this receptor specifically: Because only two donors were included in the study, the extent to which the findings can be generalized is limited. Most clones expanded after primary vaccination (about 95% of CD4 and around nine tenths of CD8) were re-detected after the booster, suggesting that broad memory maintenance occurred. The secondary T-cell response was found to be weaker but faster than the primary response, with a peak reached on day 5 rather than on day 15. A small share of clonotypes occurred in both CD4 and CD8 compartments, likely arising from convergent recombination. Computational filtering was needed because FACS-sorted repertoires could contain abundant contaminating clonotypes from the bulk population.

The clonotype comes from a man aged 18 to 29 who received the YFV17D yellow fever vaccine. The sample was CD4+ T cells sorted from PBMCs, taken 5 days after the yellow fever booster vaccination. Recombination joined TRBV4-3 with TRBJ2-5, and the D gene may be TRBD2, 5 bases matching. The DNA sequence reads TGCGCCAGCGCCGGGAAGTACCAAGAGACCCAGTACTTC. Its protein reads: CASAGKYQETQYF.